This passage covers 31 T cell receptor beta chains from one sample sequenced in a study of T cell changes during pregnancy in multiple sclerosis. Sequencing used immunoSEQ multiplex PCR; TCRdb keeps in-frame clones, though not all of them. The table records about 70,000 clones, around 94% of them present only once. The sequencing here drew on peripheral blood, taken in the third trimester of pregnancy. The origin of the receptors is a female donor with multiple sclerosis, enrolled in a pregnancy study.

This CDR3 is CASSLGEGNQPQHF. CDR3 coding DNA: TGTGCCAGCAGCTTAGGGGAGGGCAATCAGCCCCAGCATTTT. The genes are TRBV7-6 and TRBJ1-5, with D unclear. This CDR3 region has 14 residues. Germline CDR1 reads SGHVS; CDR2 reads FNYEAQ. The germline V and J ends were trimmed by 1 base and 2 bases, with 6 bases remaining between them.

This chain joins TRBV4-2 and TRBJ2-1, with TRBD1 identical over 8 bases. V shed 0 bases, J shed 4 bases, and the junction held 5 bases outside the gene matches. CDR1 LGHNA and CDR2 YNFKEQ come from the germline V gene. This CDR3 region has 16 residues. CDR3 amino acids: CASSQDRGPPYNEQFF. The DNA of the CDR3 is TGTGCCAGCAGCCAAGACAGGGGGCCACCTTACAATGAGCAGTTCTTC.

The chain combines TRBV5-6 with TRBJ2-3; D is unclear. Trimming removed 0 bases from V and 8 bases from J, with 10 bases in between. The CDR3 has 13 residues. In germline, CDR1 is SGHDT, CDR2 YYEEEE. The CDR3 DNA sequence: TGTGCCAGCAGCTTGGGTCCTGCCGGTACGCAGTATTTT. It translates to CASSLGPAGTQYF.

The gene calls are TRBV23-1 and TRBJ2-3, with 11 nucleotides matching TRBD2. TRBV23-1 is an ORF; its function is uncertain. The V gene end was trimmed by 2 bases and the J gene end by 6 bases; junction bases not matched to a gene: 10. The CDR3 spans 17 residues. The CDR3 DNA is TGCGCCAGCAGTCAAAAAAAGGGACTAGCGGTCGTGGATACGCAGTATTTT. Translation: CASSQKKGLAVVDTQYF.

The J gene is TRBJ2-5, the V gene TRBV7-2; 16 bases match TRBD2. Unmatched junction bases numbered 6, after V lost 3 bases and J lost 5 bases. The germline CDR1 and CDR2 sequences are SGHTA and FQGNSA. CDR3 size: 17 residues. The CDR3 sequence: CASSFGTSGGARETQYF. The CDR3 nucleotides are TGTGCCAGCAGCTTCGGGACTAGCGGGGGGGCTCGGGAGACCCAGTACTTC.

The chain carries TRBV6-5 and TRBJ2-7, with a possible D match to TRBD2 (5 bases). V was cut by 7 bases and J by 6 bases, with 10 bases left in between. Germline CDR1 reads MNHEY; CDR2 reads SVGAGI. The CDR3 loop spans 11 amino acids. Written as DNA, the CDR3 is TGTGCCAGCACCCCCGGAGGCGAGCAGTACTTC. Residues: CASTPGGEQYF.

The chain couples TRBV9 to TRBJ1-3, with D tentatively TRBD1 (5 bases). Germline assignment: CDR1 SGDLS and CDR2 YYNGEE. The length of the CDR3 is 15 residues. V was shortened by 0 bases and J by 3 bases, with 10 bases between the two germline ends. Written as DNA, the CDR3 is TGTGCCAGCAGCGTAGGAAGACAGAGTGGAAACACCATATATTTT. This gives the protein CASSVGRQSGNTIYF.

The J gene is TRBJ1-6, the V gene TRBV7-2; 7 bases are a match to TRBD1. The germline V gene has CDR1 SGHTA and CDR2 FQGNSA. The CDR3 runs 15 residues. The V gene end was trimmed by 5 bases and the J gene end by 10 bases; junction bases not matched to a gene: 11. The CDR3, as DNA: TGTGCCAGCAGCGACCGGACAGGCCCGAAGTCACCCCTCCACTTT. As protein: CASSDRTGPKSPLHF.

This clone was observed a handful of times. The rearrangement links TRBV6-4 to TRBJ1-1; 7 bases are a match to TRBD1. In germline, CDR1 is MRHNA, CDR2 SNTAGT. The CDR3 loop spans 13 amino acids. Trimming removed 2 bases from V and 12 bases from J; junction bases left unmatched: 9. DNA for the CDR3: TGTGCCAGCAGTGACACCCTCGGACAGGAAACTTTCTTT. Translating it yields CASSDTLGQETFF.

The gene calls are TRBV1 and TRBJ1-1; the D call TRBD1 from the table was never checked on the DNA. TRBV1 is a documented pseudogene. The CDR3 consists of 13 residues. The CDR3 spells CTSSPFNRSRAFF. CDR3 coding DNA: TGCACCAGCAGCCCTTTTAACAGGTCCCGAGCTTTCTTT.

The chain is built from TRBV9 and TRBJ2-5; 9 bases match TRBD2. The ends lost 0 bases at V and 0 bases at J; junction bases unmatched: 3. Germline V gene lookup returns CDR1 SGDLS and CDR2 YYNGEE. This CDR3 is 16 amino acids long. CDR3 sequence (DNA): TGTGCCAGCAGCGTAGCAAGCGGGGGGCACCAAGAGACCCAGTACTTC. Translating gives CASSVASGGHQETQYF.

This sequence joins TRBV7-9 and TRBJ1-5, with 8 positions matching TRBD1. Germline values: CDR1 SEHNR, CDR2 FQNEAQ (reference sequence). After removal of 4 bases from V and 3 bases from J, the junction contained 5 bases not matched to a gene. The CDR3 contains 15 residues. In DNA, the CDR3 is TGTGCCAGCAGCTCCTCGGACAGGGTCAATCAGCCCCAGCATTTT. Its translation: CASSSSDRVNQPQHF.

The chain joins TRBV6-5 to TRBJ2-3; D is undetermined. Germline V CDR1 and CDR2: MNHEY, SVGAGI. V shed 5 bases and J shed 2 bases, with 14 bases lying between them. The CDR3 covers 15 residues. Here the CDR3 reads CASSQLQVPTDTQYF. The CDR3 nucleotides read TGTGCCAGCAGTCAACTCCAGGTCCCCACAGATACGCAGTATTTT.

The chain carries TRBV7-9 and TRBJ1-2; 10 bases are shared with TRBD1. The trim removed 3 bases at V and 8 bases at J, leaving 9 bases unmatched. Germline V lookup: CDR1 SEHNR, CDR2 FQNEAQ (reference sequence). The CDR3 has 15 residues. The CDR3 reads CASSFTGTGVLGYTF. The CDR3 nucleotides are TGTGCCAGCAGCTTCACCGGGACAGGGGTCTTGGGCTACACCTTC. Variable domain in full (rest from reference TRBV7-9 and TRBJ1-2): DTGVSQNPRHKITKRGQNVTFRCDPISEHNRLYWYRQTLGQGPEFLTYFQNEAQLEKSRLLSDRFSAERPKGSFSTLEIQRTEQGDSAMYLCASSFTGTGVLGYTFGSGTRLTVV.

This chain uses TRBV15 with TRBJ2-1; TRBD2 is a possible D gene (6 bases). Trimming shortened V by 4 bases and J by 0 bases, and 13 bases separated the two germline ends. This CDR3 contains 16 residues. Germline-derived CDR1 and CDR2 are LNHNV and YYDKDF (reference sequence). CDR3 sequence: CATSILPGSSYNEQFF. CDR3 sequence (DNA): TGTGCCACCAGCATTCTGCCCGGGAGCTCCTACAATGAGCAGTTCTTC. Supplemented by reference TRBV15 and TRBJ2-1, the full variable domain reads DAMVIQNPRYQVTQFGKPVTLSCSQTLNHNVMYWYQQKSSQAPKLLFHYYDKDFNNEADTPDNFQSRRPNTSFCFLDIRSPGLGDTAMYLCATSILPGSSYNEQFFGPGTRLTVL.

The J gene is TRBJ1-2, the V gene TRBV19, with D unclear. The germline V gene has CDR1 LNHDA and CDR2 SQIVND (reference sequence). The CDR3 spans 13 residues. The V end lost 3 bases, the J end lost 5 bases, and 10 bases lay between the germline ends. The CDR3 region has the DNA TGTGCCAGTAGTATTTCGGCGGAGTATGGCTACACCTTC. Encoded protein: CASSISAEYGYTF.

This chain connects TRBV9 to TRBJ2-2; D not certain. Germline V gives CDR1 SGDLS, CDR2 YYNGEE. CDR3 length: 14 amino acids. Trimming removed 0 bases from V and 4 bases from J, with 7 bases in between. The CDR3 loop is CASSVVESTGELFF. The CDR3, as DNA: TGTGCCAGCAGCGTAGTTGAGTCCACCGGGGAGCTGTTTTTT.

The chain joins TRBV29-1 to TRBJ1-1, with D possibly TRBD1 on 5 matching bases. The ends were cut back, 6 bases at V and 0 bases at J, with 11 bases in the middle. The CDR3 length is 13 residues. The V gene's germline CDR1 is SQVTM and CDR2 ANQGSEA. Here the CDR3 reads CSVTQGLNTEAFF. The DNA for the CDR3 is TGCAGCGTCACTCAGGGCCTGAACACTGAAGCTTTCTTT.

V gene TRBV27 combines with J gene TRBJ2-2; 8 bases agree with TRBD1. J gave up 2 bases and V 6 bases, and 5 bases lay outside the gene matches. The CDR3 has 15 residues. CDR1 MNHEY and CDR2 SMNVEV come from the germline V gene (reference sequence). CDR3 loop: CASRNRGSNTGELFF. The CDR3 DNA follows: TGTGCCAGCAGGAACAGGGGGTCCAACACCGGGGAGCTGTTTTTT.

The rearrangement joins TRBV19 to TRBJ1-2; D unresolved. The CDR3 has 15 amino acids. Germline-derived CDR1 and CDR2 are LNHDA and SQIVND (reference sequence). Trimming left V 6 bases short and J 0 bases short, with 14 bases between. CDR3 in DNA: TGTGCCAGTAGACCCGCCACGCTAACTAACTATGGCTACACCTTC. Translation: CASRPATLTNYGYTF.

The V call is TRBV30, the J call TRBJ2-5, with TRBD2 as a possible D gene (6 bases). Deletions cut 0 bases from V and 1 base from J, with 12 bases between. The CDR3 is 15 amino acids. Germline V CDR1 and CDR2: GTSNPN, SVGIG (reference sequence). The DNA of the CDR3 is TGTGCCTGGAGTGTAATCGGGGGAATCCAAGAGACCCAGTACTTC. Translation gives CAWSVIGGIQETQYF.

J is TRBJ1-4 and V is TRBV6-5, with 8 bases identical to TRBD1. In germline, CDR1 is MNHEY, CDR2 SVGAGI. The CDR3 is made up of 13 amino acids. V shed 6 bases and J 13 bases; nucleotides not matched to a gene: 10. This CDR3 reads CASRVGQVLILFF. The CDR3, as DNA: TGTGCCAGCAGGGTGGGACAGGTTCTCATACTGTTTTTT.

This sequence joins TRBV25-1 and TRBJ2-5, with a weak D call TRBD1 (6 bases). Trimming stripped 6 bases from V and 5 bases from J, with 10 bases between. This CDR3 spans 12 amino acids. Germline V gene data show CDR1 as MGHDK and CDR2 as SYGVNS. CDR3 in DNA: TGTGCCAGCAGCAGGGGTTACGAGACCCAGTACTTC. It yields the protein CASSRGYETQYF.

The genes are TRBV9 and TRBJ2-3; 10 nucleotides align to TRBD2. This CDR3 is built from 15 residues. Germline CDR1 reads SGDLS; CDR2 reads YYNGEE. V trimming: 4 bases; J trimming: 7 bases; junction bases outside the gene matches: 9. In DNA, the CDR3 is TGTGCCAGCAGCCCCCCGGCTAGCGGGGGAAATACGCAGTATTTT. It translates to CASSPPASGGNTQYF. The complete variable domain, with remaining parts taken from reference TRBV9 and TRBJ2-3, reads DSGVTQTPKHLITATGQRVTLRCSPRSGDLSVYWYQQSLDQGLQFLIQYYNGEERAKGNILERFSAQQFPDLHSELNLSSLELGDSALYFCASSPPASGGNTQYFGPGTRLTVL.

The V and J genes are TRBV29-1 and TRBJ2-1, with 16 nucleotides matching TRBD2. The CDR3 spans 17 residues. J was trimmed by 5 bases and V by 4 bases; bases with no gene match: 8. Germline V gene sequence: CDR1 SQVTM, CDR2 ANQGSEA. The CDR3 spells CSVGGLAGGPRHNEQFF. CDR3 sequence (DNA): TGCAGCGTTGGGGGACTAGCGGGGGGGCCTAGGCACAATGAGCAGTTCTTC.

The chain is built from TRBV4-2 and TRBJ1-1, with D tentatively TRBD1 (6 bases). Between the trimmed V and J ends, which lost 1 base and 0 bases, there was a span of 12 bases. The germline gives CDR1 LGHNA, CDR2 YNFKEQ. CDR3 size: 16 residues. Here the CDR3 reads CASSQASGALNTEAFF. In DNA form, the CDR3 reads TGTGCCAGCAGCCAAGCCTCAGGGGCACTGAACACTGAAGCTTTCTTT.

The chain uses TRBV5-4 and TRBJ2-1; the D is unclear. Germline values: CDR1 SGHNT, CDR2 YYREEE (reference sequence). The CDR3 has 16 amino acids. V lost 2 bases, J lost 0 bases, and 12 bases lay in between. The CDR3 DNA reads as TGTGCCAGCAGCTTTGGGCAGCCGAGCTCCTACAATGAGCAGTTCTTC. Amino acids: CASSFGQPSSYNEQFF.

The chain uses TRBV4-3 and TRBJ1-2; no clear D. CDR3 length: 15 amino acids. Germline V lookup: CDR1 LGHNA, CDR2 YSLEER. The V end was cut by 4 bases, the J end by 5 bases, with 17 bases between. The CDR3 nucleotides read TGCGCCAGCAGCCCGGGAGGTGGCATGCCTTATGGCTACACCTTC. This translates into CASSPGGGMPYGYTF.

The CDR3 here is CASSLGTASYGYTF. As DNA, the CDR3 is TGTGCCAGCAGCTTAGGGACAGCTAGCTATGGCTACACCTTC. The V and J genes are TRBV11-2 and TRBJ1-2, with D tentatively TRBD1 (6 bases). This CDR3 is built from 14 residues. Looked up from germline, CDR1 is SGHAT and CDR2 is FQNNGV. V lost 1 base to trimming and J lost 4 bases, with 10 bases between them.

This clone was recorded only once. This rearrangement joins TRBV7-3 to TRBJ1-2; the match to TRBD1 covers 8 bases. Trimming at V came to 5 bases and at J to 8 bases, leaving 7 bases not matched to a gene. Germline-derived CDR1 and CDR2 are SGHTA and FQGTGA. The CDR3 is made up of 13 amino acids. For the CDR3, the DNA is TGTGCCAGCAGCCACGGACAGGGAGGCGGCTACACCTTC. It is translated as CASSHGQGGGYTF.

The V call is TRBV1, the J call TRBJ1-5; TRBD1 is taken as the D call from the table, unchecked against the DNA. TRBV1 is noted as a pseudogene. CDR3 length equals 22 residues. The CDR3 DNA follows: TGCACCAGCAGCTGGCTTTTGAGGGGGACCCGCCAATTGGCTTATAGCAATCAGCCCCAGCATTTT. Translated: CTSSWLLRGTRQLAYSNQPQHF.